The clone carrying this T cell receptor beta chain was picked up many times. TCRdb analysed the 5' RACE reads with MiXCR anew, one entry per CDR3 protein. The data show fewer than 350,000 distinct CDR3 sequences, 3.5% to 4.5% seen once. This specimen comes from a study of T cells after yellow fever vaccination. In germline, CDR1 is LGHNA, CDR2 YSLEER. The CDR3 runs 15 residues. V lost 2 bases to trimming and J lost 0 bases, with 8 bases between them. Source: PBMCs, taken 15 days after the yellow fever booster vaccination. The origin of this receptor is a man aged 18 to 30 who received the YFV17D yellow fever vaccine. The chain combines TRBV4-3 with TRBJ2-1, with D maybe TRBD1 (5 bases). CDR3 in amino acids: CASSQSGASYNEQFF. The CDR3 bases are TGCGCCAGCAGCCAAAGTGGGGCCTCCTACAATGAGCAGTTCTTC.